The 15 T cell receptor beta chains reported below all come from one sample, sequenced in a study of CD8 T cells in Susac syndrome. Random hexamers were used to reverse transcribe roughly 0.45 to 1 ug of RNA. A single record per CDR3 protein comes from TCRdb applying MiXCR to the immunoSEQ multiplex PCR reads. The table includes approximately 170,000 distinct CDR3 sequences, 90% to 95% detected once. The sequencing input was CD4+ T cells from PBMCs. The source of these receptors is a human donor in good health.

The chain joins TRBV5-4 to TRBJ2-1; TRBD2 aligns across 12 bases. The CDR3 is made up of 17 amino acids. The trim removed 5 bases at V and 3 bases at J, leaving 9 bases unmatched. From germline, CDR1 is SGHNT and CDR2 YYREEE (reference sequence). The CDR3 DNA reads as TGTGCCAGCAGTCTACTAGCGGGGGGCAACCTCTACAATGAGCAGTTCTTC. Amino acid sequence: CASSLLAGGNLYNEQFF.

The rearrangement links TRBV12-3 or TRBV12-4 to TRBJ2-4; the D gene is possibly TRBD1 (6 bases). The CDR3 contains 15 residues. The germline V and J ends were trimmed by 3 bases and 3 bases, with 12 bases remaining between them. Here the CDR3 reads CASSFPDRYKNIQYF. In DNA form, the CDR3 reads TGTGCCAGCAGTTTTCCGGACAGATACAAAAACATTCAGTACTTC.

Only one count was recorded for this clonotype. The rearrangement uses TRBV27 and TRBJ1-2; tentative D call: TRBD1 (5 bases). V gave up 6 bases and J gave up 4 bases, with 12 bases separating them. The CDR3 contains 13 residues. CDR1 is MNHEY, CDR2 SMNVEV, per germline (reference sequence). Here the CDR3 reads CASSPRAFYGYTF. CDR3 nucleotide sequence: TGTGCCAGCAGCCCCAGGGCCTTCTATGGCTACACCTTC.

The V gene is TRBV20-1, the J gene TRBJ2-3; 7 bases agree with TRBD2. This CDR3 is 14 amino acids long. The V gene's germline CDR1 is DFQATT and CDR2 SNEGSKA (reference sequence). Trimming removed 3 bases from V and 2 bases from J; junction bases left unmatched: 5. The CDR3 sequence is CSASHAGDTDTQYF. CDR3 sequence (DNA): TGCAGTGCTAGCCACGCGGGGGACACAGATACGCAGTATTTT.

The chain couples TRBV5-6 to TRBJ2-5; weak D call: TRBD1 (6 bases). Germline CDR1 SGHDT, CDR2 YYEEEE. CDR3 size: 14 residues. Trimming removed 1 base at V and 5 bases at J, with 12 bases between. In DNA, the CDR3 is TGTGCCAGCAGCTTGCGAGGGGGTGAGGAGACCCAGTACTTC. Translation gives CASSLRGGEETQYF. The full variable domain, rest sourced from reference TRBV5-6 and TRBJ2-5, is DAGVTQSPTHLIKTRGQQVTLRCSPKSGHDTVSWYQQALGQGPQFIFQYYEEEERQRGNFPDRFSGHQFPNYSSELNVNALLLGDSALYLCASSLRGGEETQYFGPGTRLLVL.

The V call is TRBV6-2 or TRBV6-3, the J call TRBJ1-1; weak D call: TRBD1 (6 bases). There are 14 residues in the CDR3. V shed 2 bases and J shed 4 bases, with 11 bases lying between them. Looked up from germline, CDR1 is MNHEY and CDR2 is SVGEGT. The CDR3 reads CASSYDDRITEAFF. As DNA, the CDR3 is TGTGCCAGCAGTTACGACGACAGGATCACTGAAGCTTTCTTT.

The V and J genes are TRBV3-1 and TRBJ2-5, with TRBD2 as a possible D gene (6 bases). Trimming stripped 4 bases from V and 3 bases from J, with 15 bases between. The CDR3 length is 15 residues. Germline V gene data show CDR1 as LGHDT and CDR2 as YNNKEL (reference sequence). CDR3 protein: CASSRLYGGEETQYF. The CDR3 DNA follows: TGTGCCAGCAGCCGATTATATGGAGGGGAAGAGACCCAGTACTTC.

V usage is TRBV5-8 and J usage is TRBJ1-2, with unresolved D. This CDR3 spans 14 amino acids. Germline V gene data show CDR1 as SGHTS and CDR2 as YDEGEE. V lost 4 bases, J lost 7 bases, and 17 bases lay in between. Here the CDR3 reads CASSPDYPLRGYTF. The CDR3 DNA is TGTGCCAGCAGCCCGGATTACCCCCTTCGTGGCTACACCTTC.

This chain connects TRBV12-3 or TRBV12-4 to TRBJ1-3; no clear D. The CDR3 spans 12 residues. V lost 7 bases to trimming and J lost 3 bases, with 7 bases between them. The CDR3: CASTPLGNTIYF. The DNA for the CDR3 is TGTGCCAGCACGCCCCTTGGAAACACCATATATTTT.

This clonotype was recorded once. The genes are TRBV19 and TRBJ1-5; D is undetermined. Looked up from germline, CDR1 is LNHDA and CDR2 is SQIVND (reference sequence). V was trimmed by 4 bases and J by 0 bases, leaving 7 bases between them. The CDR3 totals 14 residues. The CDR3 sequence: CASSTRYSNQPQHF. The CDR3 nucleotides read TGTGCCAGTAGTACCCGTTATAGCAATCAGCCCCAGCATTTT.

CDR3 DNA sequence: TGTGCCAGCAGCTTAGTAAGCCAGGGGGCCTATGGCTACACCTTC. As protein: CASSLVSQGAYGYTF. The gene calls are TRBV7-8 and TRBJ1-2; 8 nucleotides agree with TRBD1. V trimming: 1 base; J trimming: 4 bases; junction bases outside the gene matches: 5. Germline V gene data show CDR1 as SGHVS and CDR2 as FQNEAQ. The CDR3 runs to 15 residues.

The chain employs TRBV7-9 and TRBJ1-5; 7 bases map to TRBD1. The CDR3 spans 16 residues. V dropped 3 bases and J dropped 6; count of bases not matched to a gene: 11. Germline V gives CDR1 SEHNR, CDR2 FQNEAQ (reference sequence). DNA for the CDR3: TGTGCCAGCAGCTTGGTTTTTGGGGACAGAGGTCAGCCCCAGCATTTT. It translates to CASSLVFGDRGQPQHF.

The chain joins TRBV20-1 to TRBJ1-2; maybe TRBD1 (6 bases). V was clipped by 3 bases and J by 8 bases, with 19 bases between them. The CDR3 sequence is 14 residues long. The V gene's germline CDR1 is DFQATT and CDR2 SNEGSKA (reference sequence). The CDR3 DNA reads as TGCAGTGCTAGCCGGGGGGCAGGGGAGTTGGGCTACACCTTC. Encoded protein: CSASRGAGELGYTF.

This clonotype occurred a few times. This chain connects TRBV27 to TRBJ1-5; TRBD1 agrees at 7 bases. This CDR3 is 12 amino acids long. V was clipped by 9 bases and J by 7 bases; unmatched bases: 6. CDR1 MNHEY and CDR2 SMNVEV come from the germline V gene (reference sequence). The CDR3 here is CASSDRVQPQHF. DNA for the CDR3: TGTGCCAGTAGCGACAGGGTGCAGCCCCAGCATTTT.

The chain employs TRBV2 and TRBJ1-6; D is unclear. V lost 6 bases to trimming and J lost 7 bases, with 16 bases between them. The germline V gene encodes CDR1 SNHLY and CDR2 FYNNEI. This CDR3 spans 15 amino acids. CDR3 region: CASRVNGQKNSPLHF. The CDR3 DNA reads as TGTGCCAGCAGGGTGAACGGTCAAAAGAATTCACCCCTCCACTTT.